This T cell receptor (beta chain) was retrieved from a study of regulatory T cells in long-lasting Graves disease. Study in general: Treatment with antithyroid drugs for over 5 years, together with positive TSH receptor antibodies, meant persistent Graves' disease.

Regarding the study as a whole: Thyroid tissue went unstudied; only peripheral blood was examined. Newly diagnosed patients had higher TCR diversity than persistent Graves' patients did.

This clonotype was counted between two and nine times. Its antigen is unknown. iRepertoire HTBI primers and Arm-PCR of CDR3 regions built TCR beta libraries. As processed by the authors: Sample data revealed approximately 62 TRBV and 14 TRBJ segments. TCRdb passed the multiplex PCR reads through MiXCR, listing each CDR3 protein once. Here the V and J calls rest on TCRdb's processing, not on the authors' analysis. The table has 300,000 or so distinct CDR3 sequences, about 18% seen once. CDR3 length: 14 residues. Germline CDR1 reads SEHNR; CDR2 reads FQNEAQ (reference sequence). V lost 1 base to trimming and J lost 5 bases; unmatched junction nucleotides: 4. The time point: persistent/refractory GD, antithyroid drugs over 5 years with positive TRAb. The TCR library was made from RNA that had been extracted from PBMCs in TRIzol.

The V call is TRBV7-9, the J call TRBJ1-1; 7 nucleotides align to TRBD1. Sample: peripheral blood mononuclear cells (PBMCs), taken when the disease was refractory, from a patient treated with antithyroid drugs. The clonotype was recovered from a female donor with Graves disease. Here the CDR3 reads CASSLVGRGTEAFF. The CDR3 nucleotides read TGTGCCAGCAGCTTAGTCGGCAGGGGGACTGAAGCTTTCTTT.